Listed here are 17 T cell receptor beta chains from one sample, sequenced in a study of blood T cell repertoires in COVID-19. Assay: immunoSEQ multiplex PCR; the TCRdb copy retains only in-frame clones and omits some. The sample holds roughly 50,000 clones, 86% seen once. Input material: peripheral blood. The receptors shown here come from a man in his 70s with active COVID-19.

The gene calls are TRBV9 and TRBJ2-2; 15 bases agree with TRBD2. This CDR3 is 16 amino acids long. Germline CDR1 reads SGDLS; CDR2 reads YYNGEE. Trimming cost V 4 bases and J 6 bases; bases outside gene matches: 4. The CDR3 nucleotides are TGTGCCAGCAGCTCCTGGACTAGCGGGGGGGCCGGGGAGCTGTTTTTT. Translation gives CASSSWTSGGAGELFF.

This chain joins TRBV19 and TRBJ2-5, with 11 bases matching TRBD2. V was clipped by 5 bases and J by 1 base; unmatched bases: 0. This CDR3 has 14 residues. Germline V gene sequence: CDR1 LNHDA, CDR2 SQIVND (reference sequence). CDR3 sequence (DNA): TGTGCCAGTAGTCTAGCGGGGGGCCAAGAGACCCAGTACTTC. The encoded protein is CASSLAGGQETQYF. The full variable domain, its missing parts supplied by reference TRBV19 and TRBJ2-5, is DGGITQSPKYLFRKEGQNVTLSCEQNLNHDAMYWYRQDPGQGLRLIYYSQIVNDFQKGDIAEGYSVSREKKESFPLTVTSAQKNPTAFYLCASSLAGGQETQYFGPGTRLLVL.

Here the CDR3 DNA reads TGTGCCAGCAGTATCGACAGGGCGGTGGGTGGCTACACCTTC. Its protein is CASSIDRAVGGYTF. The chain links TRBV7-9 to TRBJ1-2, with 7 bases matching TRBD1. With 6 bases clipped from V and 7 bases from J, the junction kept 11 bases outside the gene matches. Germline CDR1 reads SEHNR; CDR2 reads FQNEAQ (reference sequence). The length of the CDR3 is 14 residues. The full variable domain, completed using reference TRBV7-9 and TRBJ1-2, is DTGVSQNPRHKITKRGQNVTFRCDPISEHNRLYWYRQTLGQGPEFLTYFQNEAQLEKSRLLSDRFSAERPKGSFSTLEIQRTEQGDSAMYLCASSIDRAVGGYTFGSGTRLTVV.

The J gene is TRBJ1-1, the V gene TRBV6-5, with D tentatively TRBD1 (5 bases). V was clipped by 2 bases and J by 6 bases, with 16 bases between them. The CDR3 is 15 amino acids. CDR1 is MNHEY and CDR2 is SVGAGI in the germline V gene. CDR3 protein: CASSYRTRVGAEAFF. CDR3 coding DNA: TGTGCCAGCAGTTACAGGACACGAGTAGGGGCTGAAGCTTTCTTT.

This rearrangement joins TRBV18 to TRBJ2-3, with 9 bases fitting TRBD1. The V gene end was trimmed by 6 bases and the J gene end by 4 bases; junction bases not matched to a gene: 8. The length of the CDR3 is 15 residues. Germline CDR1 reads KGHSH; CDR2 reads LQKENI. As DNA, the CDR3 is TGTGCCAGCTCTCCCCCGGGACAGGGTTCAGATACGCAGTATTTT. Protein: CASSPPGQGSDTQYF.

The CDR3 sequence is CASRPGGGRYGYTF. The CDR3 nucleotides read TGTGCCAGCCGCCCCGGCGGGGGTCGGTATGGCTACACCTTC. V gene TRBV18 combines with J gene TRBJ1-2; a weak D match, TRBD1 (5 bases). With 8 bases removed from V and 5 bases from J, the gap between germline ends came to 18 bases. Germline V lookup: CDR1 KGHSH, CDR2 LQKENI. This CDR3 comprises 14 residues.

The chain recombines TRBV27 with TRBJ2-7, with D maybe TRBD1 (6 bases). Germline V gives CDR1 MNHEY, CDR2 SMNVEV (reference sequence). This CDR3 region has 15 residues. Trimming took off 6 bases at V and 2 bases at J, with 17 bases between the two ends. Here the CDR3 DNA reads TGTGCCAGCAGCGCCGGACAGCCTCCTACCTACGAGCAGTACTTC. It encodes CASSAGQPPTYEQYF.

CDR3 nucleotides: TGTGCCAGCAGATTAGACCCCCTAGGAGAGACCCAGTACTTC. Its translation: CASRLDPLGETQYF. This chain joins TRBV6-5 and TRBJ2-5; D is uncertain. The CDR3 has 14 amino acids. In germline, CDR1 is MNHEY, CDR2 SVGAGI. V was shortened by 6 bases and J by 4 bases, with 15 bases between the two germline ends.

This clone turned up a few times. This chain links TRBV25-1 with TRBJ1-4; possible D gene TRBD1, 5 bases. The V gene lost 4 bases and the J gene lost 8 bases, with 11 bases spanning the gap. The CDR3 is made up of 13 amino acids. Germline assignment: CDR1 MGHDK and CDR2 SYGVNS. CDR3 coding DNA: TGTGCCAGCAGTGTCACAGGCCTAGAAAAACTGTTTTTT. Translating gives CASSVTGLEKLFF.

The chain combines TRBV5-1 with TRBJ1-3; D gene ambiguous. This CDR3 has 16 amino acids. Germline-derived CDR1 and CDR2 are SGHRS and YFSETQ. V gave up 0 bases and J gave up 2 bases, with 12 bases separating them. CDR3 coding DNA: TGCGCCAGCAGCTTGGAGGCCAGGTTAACTGGAAACACCATATATTTT. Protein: CASSLEARLTGNTIYF.

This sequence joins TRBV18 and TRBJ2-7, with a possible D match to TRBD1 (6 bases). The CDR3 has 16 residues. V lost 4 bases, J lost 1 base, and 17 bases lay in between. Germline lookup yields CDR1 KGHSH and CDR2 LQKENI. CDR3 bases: TGTGCCAGCTCACAATACAGGGATAGAAGGTCCTACGAGCAGTACTTC. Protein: CASSQYRDRRSYEQYF.

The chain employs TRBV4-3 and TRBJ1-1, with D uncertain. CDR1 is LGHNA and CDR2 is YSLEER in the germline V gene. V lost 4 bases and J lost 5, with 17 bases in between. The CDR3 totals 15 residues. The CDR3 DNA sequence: TGCGCCAGCAGCCGGCAGGCCTCGGGCGGGACTGAAGCTTTCTTT. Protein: CASSRQASGGTEAFF.

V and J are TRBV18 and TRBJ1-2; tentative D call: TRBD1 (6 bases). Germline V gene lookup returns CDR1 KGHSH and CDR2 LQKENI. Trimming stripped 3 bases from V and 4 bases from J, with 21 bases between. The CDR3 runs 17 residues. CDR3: CASSPQFGQRGGYGYTF. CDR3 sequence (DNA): TGTGCCAGCTCACCGCAATTCGGACAGAGAGGCGGCTATGGCTACACCTTC.

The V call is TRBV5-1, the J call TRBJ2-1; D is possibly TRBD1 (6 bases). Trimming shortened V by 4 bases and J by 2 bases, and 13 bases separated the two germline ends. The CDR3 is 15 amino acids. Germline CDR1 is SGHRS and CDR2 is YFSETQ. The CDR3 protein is CASSQVGAAYNEQFF. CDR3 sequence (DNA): TGCGCCAGCAGCCAAGTGGGGGCTGCCTACAATGAGCAGTTCTTC.

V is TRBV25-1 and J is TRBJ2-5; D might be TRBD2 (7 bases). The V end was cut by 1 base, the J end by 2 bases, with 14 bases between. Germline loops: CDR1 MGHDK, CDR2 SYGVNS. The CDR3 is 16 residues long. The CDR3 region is CASSEWGGRGQETQYF. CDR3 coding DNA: TGTGCCAGCAGTGAATGGGGGGGGCGCGGGCAAGAGACCCAGTACTTC.

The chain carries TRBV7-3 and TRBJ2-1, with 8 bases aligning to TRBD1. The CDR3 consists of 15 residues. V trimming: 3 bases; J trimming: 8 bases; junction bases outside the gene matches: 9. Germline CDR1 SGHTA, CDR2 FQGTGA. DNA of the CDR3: TGTGCCAGCAGCTTGAGCGCAGGGGGCCTCGATGAGCAGTTCTTC. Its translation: CASSLSAGGLDEQFF.

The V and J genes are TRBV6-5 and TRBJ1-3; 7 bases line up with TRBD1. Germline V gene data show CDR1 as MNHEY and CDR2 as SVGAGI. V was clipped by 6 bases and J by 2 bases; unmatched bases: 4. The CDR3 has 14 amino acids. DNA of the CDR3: TGTGCCAGCAGCCAGGGACAGCCTGGAAACACCATATATTTT. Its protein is CASSQGQPGNTIYF.